The clone carrying this TCR beta chain was seen just once. Its antigen is unknown. The V gene lost 7 bases and the J gene lost 4 bases, with 6 bases spanning the gap. Germline-derived CDR1 and CDR2 are MNHEY and SMNVEV (reference sequence). The length of the CDR3 is 11 residues. In the PCR, 60 Vbeta and 13 Jbeta primers were used. Produced via immunoSEQ multiplex PCR; TCRdb's table is partial and in-frame only. The sample lists 200,000 to 250,000 clones; about four fifths were seen once. This sample was included in a study of cytomegalovirus exposure and HLA in healthy donors. Notes on the study in general: In presence/absence analyses, roughly uniform sequencing depth across donors was assumed. TRBV6-2, TRBV6-3 and some other V segments were excluded as indistinguishable.

The source is a man aged 30-40 years in good health and CMV-seronegative. The sample comprised PBMCs. The rearrangement links TRBV27 to TRBJ2-3; no reliable D call. CDR3 DNA: TGTGCCAGCAAACTCGCAGATACGCAGTATTTT. It yields the protein CASKLADTQYF.